Below, 19 T cell receptor beta chains from the same sample are listed, as sequenced in a study of blood T cells in healthy people across ages. A sample-barcoded 5' primer and a J-beta primer mix were used in a second PCR of about 7 to 12 cycles. Using its own MiXCR run on the 5' RACE reads, TCRdb lists one record per CDR3 protein. The sample gives 1,800,000 or so distinct CDR3 sequences, about 39% of which show up once; 23% is in the top ten. Specimen: blood. The receptors come from a human donor in good health.

CDR3 in amino acids: CASTSREDPTEAFF. The CDR3 region has the DNA TGTGCCAGCACCTCGCGTGAGGACCCCACTGAAGCTTTCTTT. The rearrangement joins TRBV4-2 to TRBJ1-1; D uncertain. The CDR3 contains 14 residues. Deletions cut 7 bases from V and 4 bases from J, with 16 bases between. Germline CDR1 is LGHNA and CDR2 is YNFKEQ.

In this sample, this clonotype turned up many times. The chain combines TRBV21-1 with TRBJ2-6; the DNA was not compared with TRBD2, the D call given in the table. TRBV21-1 is tagged as a pseudogene. This CDR3 comprises 17 residues. CDR3 region: CASSKARWDFTANVLTF. CDR3 coding DNA: TGTGCCAGCAGCAAAGCTCGCTGGGACTTCACAGCCAACGTCCTGACTTTC.

The sample holds one count of this clonotype. J is TRBJ2-3 and V is TRBV10-2; D remains ambiguous. This CDR3 spans 12 amino acids. Trimming left V 5 bases short and J 5 bases short, with 8 bases between. Germline lookup yields CDR1 WSHSY and CDR2 SAAADI. Here the CDR3 reads CASSIAEDTQYF. CDR3 in DNA: TGCGCCAGCAGTATAGCCGAAGATACGCAGTATTTT.

The V gene is TRBV7-2, the J gene TRBJ2-5; TRBD2 aligns across 9 bases. Unmatched junction bases numbered 8, after V lost 1 base and J lost 5 bases. This CDR3 spans 16 amino acids. Germline loops: CDR1 SGHTA, CDR2 FQGNSA. The CDR3 DNA reads as TGTGCCAGCAGCTTAGTACTAGCGGGCGGGGAGGAGACCCAGTACTTC. This sequence encodes CASSLVLAGGEETQYF.

This chain joins TRBV5-6 and TRBJ2-5; D gene unclear. Trimming took 5 bases from V and 5 from J, leaving 13 bases between them. The CDR3 extends over 13 amino acids. From germline, CDR1 is SGHDT and CDR2 YYEEEE. Here the CDR3 reads CASRRVLGETQYF. CDR3 bases: TGTGCCAGCAGAAGGGTCTTGGGGGAGACCCAGTACTTC.

V is TRBV4-3 and J is TRBJ1-1; D is ambiguous. This CDR3 contains 15 residues. Germline V gene sequence: CDR1 LGHNA, CDR2 YSLEER. With 0 bases removed from V and 2 bases from J, the gap between germline ends came to 10 bases. This CDR3 is CASSQDRLGNTEAFF. As DNA, the CDR3 is TGCGCCAGCAGCCAAGATCGATTGGGAAACACTGAAGCTTTCTTT.

The rearrangement links TRBV20-1 to TRBJ2-2; D is uncertain. The CDR3 sequence is 16 residues long. The V and J ends lost 3 bases and 2 bases respectively, with 16 bases between them. Looked up from germline, CDR1 is DFQATT and CDR2 is SNEGSKA (reference sequence). CDR3 sequence: CSASDTWSSNTGELFF. The CDR3 region has the DNA TGCAGTGCTAGCGACACTTGGTCTTCCAACACCGGGGAGCTGTTTTTT.

This clonotype was observed a few times. V is TRBV7-6 and J is TRBJ2-3; tentatively, D is TRBD1 or TRBD2 (5 bases each). The germline gives CDR1 SGHVS, CDR2 FNYEAQ. The V end lost 4 bases, the J end lost 2 bases, and 10 bases lay between the germline ends. This CDR3 region has 14 residues. The CDR3 DNA is TGTGCCAGCAGCTCCCGGGACGACACAGATACGCAGTATTTT. Its translation is CASSSRDDTDTQYF.

Worth noting for this clonotype: A junction boundary mismatches the germline segment, possibly from a read error. The chain employs TRBV12-3 or TRBV12-4 and TRBJ1-5; D remains unclear. The CDR3 totals 13 residues. In DNA form, the CDR3 reads TGTGCCAGCAGTTTTAGTAGCAATCAGTCCCAGCATTTT. Encoded protein: CASSFSSNQSQHF.

Note on this clonotype: At one boundary the junction diverges from the germline segment, which might be a read error. V and J are TRBV5-6 and TRBJ2-1; the D gene is possibly TRBD2 (6 bases). Germline V gene data show CDR1 as SGHDT and CDR2 as YYEEEE. The CDR3 is made up of 17 amino acids. CDR3 sequence (DNA): TGTGCCAGCAGCTTGGTAGATGGGCGGGGCGTCCACAATGAGCTGTTCTTC. This codes for CASSLVDGRGVHNELFF.

The chain employs TRBV4-3 and TRBJ1-6; TRBD1 might be the D (5 bases). V gave up 1 base and J gave up 8 bases, with 12 bases separating them. CDR3 size: 15 residues. Germline V gene sequence: CDR1 LGHNA, CDR2 YSLEER. The CDR3 loop is CASSQGDRTDSPLHF. The DNA of the CDR3 is TGCGCCAGCAGCCAAGGGGACCGGACGGATTCACCCCTCCACTTT.

V gene TRBV3-1 combines with J gene TRBJ2-5, with 9 bases that match TRBD1. The tail of the sequence fits TRBJ2-7 better, so the J call may be wrong. This CDR3 is built from 16 residues. Germline CDR1 and CDR2: LGHDT and YNNKEL (reference sequence). This CDR3 is CASSQVGTGIPYEQYF. The DNA for the CDR3 is TGTGCCAGCAGCCAAGTGGGGACAGGGATTCCCTACGAGCAGTACTTC.

At least ten counts were recorded for this clonotype. This chain joins TRBV6-1 and TRBJ2-4; 7 positions match TRBD2. The CDR3 contains 14 residues. Germline lookup yields CDR1 MNHNS and CDR2 SASEGT. The ends lost 1 base at V and 9 bases at J; junction bases unmatched: 6. The CDR3 sequence is CASSEGGGSSIQYF. For the CDR3, the DNA is TGTGCCAGCAGTGAAGGGGGAGGGAGCAGCATTCAGTACTTC.

The chain is built from TRBV29-1 and TRBJ2-3; TRBD1 matches 7 bases. The CDR3 consists of 16 residues. J was trimmed by 3 bases and V by 1 base; bases with no gene match: 10. Germline CDR1 reads SQVTM; CDR2 reads ANQGSEA. CDR3 sequence (DNA): TGCAGCGTTGAAGGATCGGGACAGTGGGGGACAGATACGCAGTATTTT. This codes for CSVEGSGQWGTDTQYF.

The chain combines TRBV12-3 or TRBV12-4 with TRBJ1-4, with D possibly matching TRBD1 (6 bases). This CDR3 is built from 16 residues. The ends were cut back, 0 bases at V and 4 bases at J, with 12 bases in the middle. CDR3 nucleotides: TGTGCCAGCAGTTTAGCGCTTTGGGGGCTTAATGAAAAACTGTTTTTT. Amino acids: CASSLALWGLNEKLFF.

This clonotype turned up a few times. This sequence joins TRBV7-2 and TRBJ1-2; D might be TRBD1 (6 bases). CDR1 SGHTA and CDR2 FQGNSA come from the germline V gene. The CDR3 spans 11 residues. Trimming left V 5 bases short and J 9 bases short, with 10 bases between. This chain's CDR3 is CASSPTGSYTF. The CDR3 DNA reads as TGTGCCAGCAGCCCCACAGGGAGCTACACCTTC.

This rearrangement joins TRBV4-2 to TRBJ2-3; 8 nucleotides align to TRBD2. Germline CDR1 reads LGHNA; CDR2 reads YNFKEQ. The CDR3 is 18 amino acids. The ends lost 2 bases at V and 4 bases at J; junction bases unmatched: 14. CDR3 sequence reads: CASSQILSSGGYPDTQYF. The CDR3 nucleotides are TGTGCCAGCAGCCAAATCCTCTCCAGCGGGGGTTATCCAGATACGCAGTATTTT.

The V and J genes are TRBV6-2 or TRBV6-3 and TRBJ2-3; maybe TRBD2 (6 bases). The CDR3 has 12 residues. Trimming took off 7 bases at V and 5 bases at J, with 10 bases between the two ends. CDR1 is MNHEY and CDR2 is SVGEGT in the germline V gene. The CDR3 DNA follows: TGTGCCAGCATCACGGAGGGAGATACGCAGTATTTT. It translates to CASITEGDTQYF.

This chain uses TRBV7-2 with TRBJ1-4; 11 bases are a match to TRBD1. CDR1 SGHTA and CDR2 FQGNSA come from the germline V gene. V gave up 8 bases and J gave up 8 bases; unmatched junction bases: 13. The CDR3 runs 16 residues. In DNA, the CDR3 is TGTGCCAGCGGATCAACCGGAGGGACAGGGGGAGAAAAACTGTTTTTT. Translated, it gives CASGSTGGTGGEKLFF. Using reference TRBV7-2 and TRBJ1-4 for the parts outside the CDR3, the full variable domain is GAGVSQSPSNKVTEKGKDVELRCDPISGHTALYWYRQSLGQGLEFLIYFQGNSAPDKSGLPSDRFSAERTGGSVSTLTIQRTQQEDSAVYLCASGSTGGTGGEKLFFGSGTQLSVL.